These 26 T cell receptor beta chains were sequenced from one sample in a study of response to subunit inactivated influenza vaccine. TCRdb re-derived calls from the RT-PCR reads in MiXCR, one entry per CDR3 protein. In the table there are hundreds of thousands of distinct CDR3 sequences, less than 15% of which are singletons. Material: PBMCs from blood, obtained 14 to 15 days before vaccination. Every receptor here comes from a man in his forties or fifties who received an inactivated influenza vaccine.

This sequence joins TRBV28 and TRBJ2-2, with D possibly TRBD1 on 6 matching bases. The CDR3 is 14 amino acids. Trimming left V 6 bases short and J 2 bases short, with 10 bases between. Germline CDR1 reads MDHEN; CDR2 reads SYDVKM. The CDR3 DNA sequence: TGTGCCAGCAGGTGGGACACCAACACCGGGGAGCTGTTTTTT. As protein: CASRWDTNTGELFF.

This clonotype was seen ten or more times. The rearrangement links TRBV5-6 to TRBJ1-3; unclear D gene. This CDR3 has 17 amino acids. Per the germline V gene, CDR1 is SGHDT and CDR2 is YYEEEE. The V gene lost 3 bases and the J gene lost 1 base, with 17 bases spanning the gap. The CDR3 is CASSSNLGRPSGNTIYF. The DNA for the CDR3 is TGTGCCAGCAGCTCCAACCTGGGGAGGCCATCTGGAAACACCATATATTTT. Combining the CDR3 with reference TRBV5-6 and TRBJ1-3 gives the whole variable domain DAGVTQSPTHLIKTRGQQVTLRCSPKSGHDTVSWYQQALGQGPQFIFQYYEEEERQRGNFPDRFSGHQFPNYSSELNVNALLLGDSALYLCASSSNLGRPSGNTIYFGEGSWLTVV.

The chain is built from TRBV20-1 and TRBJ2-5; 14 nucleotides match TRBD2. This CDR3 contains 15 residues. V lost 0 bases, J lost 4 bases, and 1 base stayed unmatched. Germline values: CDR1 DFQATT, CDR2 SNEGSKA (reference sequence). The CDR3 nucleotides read TGCAGTGCTAGAGATGGGACTAGCGGGAGAGAGACCCAGTACTTC. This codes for CSARDGTSGRETQYF.

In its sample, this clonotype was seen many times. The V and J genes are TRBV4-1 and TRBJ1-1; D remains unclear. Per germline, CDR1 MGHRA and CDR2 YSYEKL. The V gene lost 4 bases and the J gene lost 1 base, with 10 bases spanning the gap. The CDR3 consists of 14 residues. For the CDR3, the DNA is TGCGCCAGCAGCCTAACGGTGGGGAACACTGAAGCTTTCTTT. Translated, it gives CASSLTVGNTEAFF.

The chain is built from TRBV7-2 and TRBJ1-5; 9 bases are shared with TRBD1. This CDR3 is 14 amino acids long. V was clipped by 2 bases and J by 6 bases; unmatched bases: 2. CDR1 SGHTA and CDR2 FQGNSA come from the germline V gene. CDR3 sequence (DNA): TGTGCCAGCAGCTTATTGGGACAGGGTCAGCCCCAGCATTTT. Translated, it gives CASSLLGQGQPQHF.

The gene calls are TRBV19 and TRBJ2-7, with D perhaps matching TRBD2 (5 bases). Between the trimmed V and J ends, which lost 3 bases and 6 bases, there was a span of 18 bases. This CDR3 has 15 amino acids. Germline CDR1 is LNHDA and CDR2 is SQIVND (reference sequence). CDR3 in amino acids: CASSIGGAKLLEQYF. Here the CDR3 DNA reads TGTGCCAGTAGTATTGGAGGAGCCAAATTACTCGAGCAGTACTTC.

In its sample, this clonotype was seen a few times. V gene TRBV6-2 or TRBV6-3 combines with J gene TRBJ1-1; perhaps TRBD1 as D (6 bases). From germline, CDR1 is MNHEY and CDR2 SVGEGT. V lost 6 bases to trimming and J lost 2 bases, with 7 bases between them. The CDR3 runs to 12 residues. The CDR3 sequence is CASRDRNTEAFF. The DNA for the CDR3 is TGTGCCAGCAGGGACAGAAACACTGAAGCTTTCTTT.

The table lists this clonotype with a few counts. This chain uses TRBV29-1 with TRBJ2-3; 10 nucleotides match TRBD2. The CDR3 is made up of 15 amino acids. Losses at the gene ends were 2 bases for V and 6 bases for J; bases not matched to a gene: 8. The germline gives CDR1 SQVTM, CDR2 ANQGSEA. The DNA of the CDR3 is TGCAGCGTTGAAAGGACTAGCGGCCCAGGGGATACGCAGTATTTT. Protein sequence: CSVERTSGPGDTQYF.

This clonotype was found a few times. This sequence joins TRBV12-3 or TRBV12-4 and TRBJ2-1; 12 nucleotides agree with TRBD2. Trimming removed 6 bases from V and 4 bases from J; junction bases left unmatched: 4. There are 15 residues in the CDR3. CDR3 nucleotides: TGTGCCAGCAGGCGAACTAGCGGGGGGTACAATGAGCAGTTCTTC. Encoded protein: CASRRTSGGYNEQFF.

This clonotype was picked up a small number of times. CDR3 sequence reads: CSVDRGQSYNEQFF. In DNA, the CDR3 is TGCAGCGTTGATAGAGGACAGTCCTACAATGAGCAGTTCTTC. The rearrangement uses TRBV29-1 and TRBJ2-1, with D possibly TRBD1 on 6 matching bases. The length of the CDR3 is 14 residues. V lost 3 bases to trimming and J lost 1 base, with 10 bases between them. CDR1 is SQVTM, CDR2 ANQGSEA, per germline.

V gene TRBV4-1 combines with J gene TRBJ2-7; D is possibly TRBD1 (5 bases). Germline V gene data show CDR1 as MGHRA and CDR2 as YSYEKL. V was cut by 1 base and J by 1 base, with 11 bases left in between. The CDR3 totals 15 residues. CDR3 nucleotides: TGCGCCAGCAGCCAAGGTGACAGCTTTTCCTACGAGCAGTACTTC. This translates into CASSQGDSFSYEQYF.

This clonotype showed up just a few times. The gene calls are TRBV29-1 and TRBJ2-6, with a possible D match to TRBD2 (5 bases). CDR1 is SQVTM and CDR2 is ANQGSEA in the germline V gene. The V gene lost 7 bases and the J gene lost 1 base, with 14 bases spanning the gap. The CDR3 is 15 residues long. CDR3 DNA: TGCAGCGCCCGGACGGGGAAATCTGGGGCCAACGTCCTGACTTTC. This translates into CSARTGKSGANVLTF.

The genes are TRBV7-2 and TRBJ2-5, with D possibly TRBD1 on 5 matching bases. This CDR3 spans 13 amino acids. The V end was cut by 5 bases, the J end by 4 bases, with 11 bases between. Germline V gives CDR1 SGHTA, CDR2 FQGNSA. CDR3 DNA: TGTGCCAGCAGCACCGGACAAAGAGAGACCCAGTACTTC. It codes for CASSTGQRETQYF.

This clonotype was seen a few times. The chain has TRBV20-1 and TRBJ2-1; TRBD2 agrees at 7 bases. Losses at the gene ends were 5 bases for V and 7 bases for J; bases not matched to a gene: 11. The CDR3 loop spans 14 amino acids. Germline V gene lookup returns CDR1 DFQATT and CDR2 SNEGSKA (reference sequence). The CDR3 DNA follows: TGCAGTGCTTTGGGGAGGGAGGGTTGGAATGAGCAGTTCTTC. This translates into CSALGREGWNEQFF.

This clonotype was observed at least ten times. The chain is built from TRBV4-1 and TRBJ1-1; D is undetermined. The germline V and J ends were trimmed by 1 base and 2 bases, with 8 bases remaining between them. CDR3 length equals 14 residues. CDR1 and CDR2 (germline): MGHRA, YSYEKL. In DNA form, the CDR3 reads TGCGCCAGCAGCCAAGTGTCCAAAAACACTGAAGCTTTCTTT. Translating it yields CASSQVSKNTEAFF.

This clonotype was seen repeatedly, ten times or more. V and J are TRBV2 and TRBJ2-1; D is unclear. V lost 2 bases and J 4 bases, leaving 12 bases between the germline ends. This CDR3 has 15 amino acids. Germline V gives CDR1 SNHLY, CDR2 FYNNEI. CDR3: CASSERLRNYNEQFF. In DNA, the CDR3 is TGTGCCAGCAGTGAAAGGCTACGAAATTACAATGAGCAGTTCTTC. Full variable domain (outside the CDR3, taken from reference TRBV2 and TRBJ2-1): EPEVTQTPSHQVTQMGQEVILRCVPISNHLYFYWYRQILGQKVEFLVSFYNNEISEKSEIFDDQFSVERPDGSNFTLKIRSTKLEDSAMYFCASSERLRNYNEQFFGPGTRLTVL.

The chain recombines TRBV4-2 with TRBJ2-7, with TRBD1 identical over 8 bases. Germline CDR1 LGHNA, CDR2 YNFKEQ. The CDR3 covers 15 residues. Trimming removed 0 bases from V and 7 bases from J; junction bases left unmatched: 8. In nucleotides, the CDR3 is TGTGCCAGCAGCCAAGATACGGCAGGGGGCAGGGAGCAGTACTTC. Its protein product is CASSQDTAGGREQYF.

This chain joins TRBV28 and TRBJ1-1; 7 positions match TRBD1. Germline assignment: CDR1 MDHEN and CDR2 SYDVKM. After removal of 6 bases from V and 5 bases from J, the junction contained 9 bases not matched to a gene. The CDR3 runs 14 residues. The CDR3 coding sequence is TGTGCCAGCAGGCGTACAGGGGCACTGACTGAAGCTTTCTTT. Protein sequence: CASRRTGALTEAFF.

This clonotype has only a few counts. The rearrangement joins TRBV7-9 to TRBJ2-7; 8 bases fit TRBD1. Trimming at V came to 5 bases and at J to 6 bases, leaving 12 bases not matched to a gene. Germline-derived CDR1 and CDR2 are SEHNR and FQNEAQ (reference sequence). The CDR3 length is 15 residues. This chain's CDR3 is CASSRDRGLAGEQYF. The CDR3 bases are TGTGCCAGCAGCCGTGACAGGGGTCTGGCGGGCGAGCAGTACTTC.

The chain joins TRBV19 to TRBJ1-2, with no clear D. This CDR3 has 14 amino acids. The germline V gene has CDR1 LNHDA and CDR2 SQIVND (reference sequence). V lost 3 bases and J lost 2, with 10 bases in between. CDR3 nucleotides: TGTGCCAGTAGTATTATTGACCGAAACTATGGCTACACCTTC. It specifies CASSIIDRNYGYTF.

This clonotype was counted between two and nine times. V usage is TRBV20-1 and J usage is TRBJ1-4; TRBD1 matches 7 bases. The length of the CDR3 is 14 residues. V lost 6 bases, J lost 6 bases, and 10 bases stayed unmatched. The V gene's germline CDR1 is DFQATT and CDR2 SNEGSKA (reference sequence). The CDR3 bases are TGCAGTGCACCACGGACAGGCGCTGATGAAAAACTGTTTTTT. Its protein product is CSAPRTGADEKLFF.

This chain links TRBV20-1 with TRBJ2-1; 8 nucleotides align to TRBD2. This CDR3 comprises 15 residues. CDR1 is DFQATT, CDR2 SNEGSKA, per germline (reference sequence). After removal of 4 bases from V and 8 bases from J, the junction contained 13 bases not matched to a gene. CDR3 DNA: TGCAGTGCTACATCCGGGGGGGCGGTTTTAGATGAGCAGTTCTTC. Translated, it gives CSATSGGAVLDEQFF.

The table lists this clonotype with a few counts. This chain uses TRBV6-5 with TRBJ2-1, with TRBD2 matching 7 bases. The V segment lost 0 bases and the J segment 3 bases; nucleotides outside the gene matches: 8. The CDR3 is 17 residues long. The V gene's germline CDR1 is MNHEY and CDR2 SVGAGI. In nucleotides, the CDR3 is TGTGCCAGCAGTTACTCGATTGGGGGGGTGGGCTACAATGAGCAGTTCTTC. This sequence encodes CASSYSIGGVGYNEQFF.

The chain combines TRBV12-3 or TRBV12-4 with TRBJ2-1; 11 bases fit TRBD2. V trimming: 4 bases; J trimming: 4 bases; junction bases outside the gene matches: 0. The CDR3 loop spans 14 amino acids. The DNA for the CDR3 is TGTGCCAGCAGTTCTAGCGGGGGGTACAATGAGCAGTTCTTC. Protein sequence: CASSSSGGYNEQFF.

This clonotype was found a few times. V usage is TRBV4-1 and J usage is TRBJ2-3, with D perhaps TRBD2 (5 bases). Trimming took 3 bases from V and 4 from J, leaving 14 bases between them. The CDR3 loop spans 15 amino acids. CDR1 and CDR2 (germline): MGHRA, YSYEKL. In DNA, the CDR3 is TGCGCCAGCAGCCACAAAGGGCCCGGGGCAGATACGCAGTATTTT. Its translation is CASSHKGPGADTQYF.

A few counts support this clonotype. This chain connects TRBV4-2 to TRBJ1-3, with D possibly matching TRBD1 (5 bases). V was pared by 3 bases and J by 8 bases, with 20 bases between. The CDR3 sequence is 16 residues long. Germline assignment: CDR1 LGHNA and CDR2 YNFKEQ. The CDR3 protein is CASSQPSGTLWDTIYF. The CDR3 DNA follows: TGTGCCAGCAGCCAGCCCTCCGGGACCCTCTGGGACACCATATATTTT.